A selection of T cell receptor beta chains follows, all from one sample in a study of radiation and T cells in renal cell carcinoma. The table came from immunoSEQ multiplex PCR; TCRdb's copy has only in-frame clones and leaves some out. This sample has about 9,200 clones, with 50% to 75% found just once. The material sequenced was tumor tissue, taken from a patient whose treatment included radiotherapy and nephrectomy. These TCRs come from a man aged 55 to 69 with renal cell carcinoma. Each CDR3 is given with its conserved first and last residue. A D gene is named only where the DNA matches it firmly. Size is stated for part of the rows, as once, few or many counts, or as a class when the clone is expanded.

size	D	V	J	CDR3	DNA
NA	TRBD1	TRBV2	TRBJ1-1	CASSEWDRGLEGAFF	TGTGCCAGCAGTGAATGGGACAGGGGGCTCGAGGGAGCTTTCTTT
NA	NA	TRBV28	TRBJ1-5	CASRWVQGGTNQPQHF	TGTGCCAGCAGGTGGGTGCAGGGCGGAACAAATCAGCCCCAGCATTTT
hyperexpanded	TRBD2	TRBV15	TRBJ2-7	CATSRVEREGPEQYF	TGTGCCACCAGCAGAGTGGAGCGGGAGGGCCCCGAGCAGTACTTC
NA	NA	TRBV5-1	TRBJ1-4	CASSMDGATNEKLFF	TGCGCCAGCAGCATGGACGGTGCAACTAATGAAAAACTGTTTTTT
NA	TRBD1	TRBV28	TRBJ1-2	CASSLGTEYYGYTF	TGTGCCAGCAGTTTAGGGACAGAATACTATGGCTACACCTTC
once	NA	TRBV11-2	TRBJ1-1	CASSLLGEAEAFF	TGTGCCAGCAGCTTACTGGGGGAGGCCGAAGCTTTCTTT
NA	TRBD1	TRBV19	TRBJ1-4	CASSPGGSEKLFF	TGTGCCAGCTCTCCAGGGGGAAGTGAAAAACTGTTTTTT
NA	TRBD2	TRBV19	TRBJ2-5	CASATSGQETQYF	TGTGCCAGTGCAACTAGCGGACAAGAGACCCAGTACTTC
once	TRBD1	TRBV18	TRBJ2-5	CASSKEGGQLETQYF	TGTGCCAGCTCTAAGGAAGGGGGCCAATTAGAGACCCAGTACTTC
NA	NA	TRBV18	TRBJ2-1	CASSPPSVRAVMDEQFF	TGTGCCAGCTCACCACCGTCAGTCAGGGCGGTTATGGATGAGCAGTTCTTC
NA	NA	TRBV10-2	TRBJ1-3	CASARSGNTIYF	TGCGCCAGCGCCCGATCTGGAAACACCATATATTTT
NA	NA	TRBV29-1	TRBJ2-5	CSVEVEYRAYQETQYF	TGCAGCGTTGAAGTAGAGTATAGGGCGTACCAAGAGACCCAGTACTTC
NA	TRBD1	TRBV28	TRBJ2-7	CASSWDRGQYF	TGTGCCAGCAGTTGGGACAGGGGGCAGTACTTC
medium-sized	TRBD1	TRBV14	TRBJ1-1	CASSQAKTGQKF	TGTGCCAGCAGCCAAGCCAAAACGGGACAGAAATTT
NA	TRBD2	TRBV18	TRBJ2-6	CASSPWSGDPRSGANVLTF	TGTGCCAGCTCACCATGGAGCGGGGATCCCCGCTCTGGGGCCAACGTCCTGACTTTC
NA	NA	TRBV16	TRBJ1-3	CASSSPFSSGNTIYF	TGTGCCAGCAGCTCACCCTTTTCCTCTGGAAACACCATATATTTT
NA	NA	TRBV29-1	TRBJ1-3	CSGGQGNTIYF	TGCAGCGGCGGACAGGGAAACACCATATATTTT
NA	NA	TRBV19	TRBJ1-5	CASSMGGGPNQPQHF	TGTGCCAGTAGTATGGGGGGAGGGCCGAATCAGCCCCAGCATTTT
once	NA	TRBV28	TRBJ2-7	CASSSTSTGKRAEQYF	TGTGCCAGCAGCTCCACGTCCACAGGGAAACGGGCCGAGCAGTACTTC
NA	NA	TRBV4-1	TRBJ2-7	CASSQEPYSYEQYF	TGCGCCAGCAGCCAAGAACCGTACTCCTACGAGCAGTACTTC
NA	NA	TRBV25-1	TRBJ1-1	CASSEFGQNTEAFF	TGTGCCAGCAGTGAATTCGGACAGAACACTGAAGCTTTCTTT
NA	TRBD1	TRBV4-1	TRBJ1-4	CASSQPQGATNEKLFF	TGCGCCAGCAGCCAGCCCCAGGGGGCAACTAATGAAAAACTGTTTTTT
NA	NA	TRBV5-6	TRBJ2-1	CASSLVDNEQFF	TGTGCCAGCAGCTTGGTCGACAATGAGCAGTTCTTC
NA	TRBD2	TRBV10-2	TRBJ2-7	CASSESGSGIREQYF	TGCGCCAGCAGTGAGTCGGGTAGCGGGATTCGCGAGCAGTACTTC
NA	TRBD1	TRBV6-4	TRBJ1-5	CASRPPGQGRSQPQHF	TGTGCCAGCAGGCCACCGGGACAGGGTAGGTCTCAGCCCCAGCATTTT
NA	NA	TRBV5-1	TRBJ2-7	CASSLAGWGLSYEQYF	TGCGCCAGCAGCTTGGCAGGGTGGGGGCTCTCCTACGAGCAGTACTTC
few	NA	TRBV19	TRBJ1-4	CASSIRATSTGEKLFF	TGTGCCAGTAGTATAAGGGCCACTTCGACGGGGGAAAAACTGTTTTTT
NA	TRBD2	TRBV9	TRBJ2-7	CASSFSSGSDEQYF	TGTGCCAGCAGCTTCTCTAGCGGGAGTGACGAGCAGTACTTC
few	TRBD1	TRBV6-1	TRBJ2-7	CASSFSGQGHEQYF	TGTGCCAGCAGCTTTAGTGGACAGGGCCACGAGCAGTACTTC
NA	NA	TRBV2	TRBJ2-7	CASREAGEREQYF	TGTGCCAGCAGGGAGGCTGGAGAGCGCGAGCAGTACTTC
NA	NA	TRBV4-2	TRBJ1-2	CASSQDPQGNYGYTF	TGTGCCAGCAGCCAAGATCCCCAGGGAAACTATGGCTACACCTTC
NA	TRBD1	TRBV15	TRBJ2-7	CATSRDPRTGTGEQYF	TGTGCCACCAGCAGAGACCCTAGGACAGGGACGGGGGAGCAGTACTTC
few	TRBD2	TRBV6-1	TRBJ2-7	CASSESAGGGAEEQYF	TGTGCCAGCAGTGAATCGGCGGGAGGGGGCGCGGAGGAGCAGTACTTC
medium-sized	NA	TRBV7-9	TRBJ2-7	CASSLSSVAYEQYF	TGTGCCAGCAGCCTCAGCAGTGTAGCCTACGAGCAGTACTTC
NA	NA	TRBV28	TRBJ2-7	CASSGRGGRSYEQYF	TGTGCCAGCAGTGGTAGGGGGGGCAGGTCCTACGAGCAGTACTTC
NA	NA	TRBV28	TRBJ1-2	CASSPGGDRSYGYTF	TGTGCCAGCAGTCCGGGGGGCGACAGGTCCTATGGCTACACCTTC
NA	NA	TRBV28	TRBJ1-5	CASSSTGTCLF	TGTGCCAGCAGTTCTACCGGGACATGTCTTTTT
few	TRBD1	TRBV28	TRBJ1-4	CASSSFFGTGDEKLFF	TGTGCCAGCAGTTCCTTCTTTGGGACAGGAGATGAAAAACTGTTTTTT
NA	TRBD2	TRBV6-1	TRBJ2-6	CASSERGAASGANVLTF	TGTGCCAGCAGTGAGCGGGGGGCAGCGTCTGGGGCCAACGTCCTGACTTTC
NA	NA	TRBV7-9	TRBJ1-5	CASSSAMNQPQHF	TGTGCCAGCAGCTCAGCGATGAATCAGCCCCAGCATTTT
NA	NA	TRBV7-2	TRBJ2-7	CASSLPGHGEQYF	TGTGCCAGCAGCTTACCAGGGCACGGCGAGCAGTACTTC
few	NA	TRBV6-7	TRBJ2-7	CASSYSGAVPPYEQYF	TGTGCCAGCAGTTACTCAGGTGCGGTTCCTCCGTACGAGCAGTACTTC
few	NA	TRBV28	TRBJ1-1	CASSAPGGSPEAFF	TGTGCCAGCAGTGCACCGGGAGGAAGCCCTGAAGCTTTCTTT
few	TRBD1	TRBV11-2	TRBJ1-2	CASSLAAQGDYGYTF	TGTGCCAGCAGCTTAGCGGCACAGGGGGACTATGGCTACACCTTC
NA	NA	TRBV28	TRBJ1-1	CASYRVTEAFF	TGTGCCAGTTACAGGGTCACTGAAGCTTTCTTT
few	TRBD1	TRBV28	TRBJ1-5	CASSFHRGGGNQPQHF	TGTGCCAGCAGTTTTCACAGGGGCGGCGGCAATCAGCCCCAGCATTTT
NA	NA	TRBV21-1	TRBJ2-7	CASTLAGGPTSEQYF	TGTGCCAGCACACTAGCGGGAGGACCCACGAGCGAGCAGTACTTC
NA	NA	TRBV11-1	TRBJ2-7	CASSLGGRDYEQYF	TGTGCCAGCAGCTTGGGGGGGCGCGACTACGAGCAGTACTTC
NA	NA	TRBV19	TRBJ1-1	CASSISGGEAFF	TGTGCCAGTAGTATATCAGGTGGTGAAGCTTTCTTT
few	TRBD1	TRBV27	TRBJ2-7	CASGLQGASEQYF	TGTGCCAGCGGCTTACAGGGGGCGAGCGAGCAGTACTTC
few	TRBD2	TRBV4-3	TRBJ2-7	CASSQDLLAGVEQYF	TGCGCCAGCAGCCAAGATTTACTAGCGGGAGTCGAGCAGTACTTC
NA	NA	TRBV4-2	TRBJ2-7	CASSQDGGTGSYEQYF	TGTGCCAGCAGCCAAGACGGCGGGACCGGCTCCTACGAGCAGTACTTC
NA	NA	TRBV28	TRBJ1-1	CASSGWTEAFF	TGTGCCAGCAGCGGATGGACTGAAGCTTTCTTT
NA	TRBD1	TRBV19	TRBJ1-5	CASRKQGVQPQHF	TGTGCCAGTAGAAAGCAGGGGGTTCAGCCCCAGCATTTT
medium-sized	NA	TRBV9	TRBJ2-6	CASSVARQRPGANVLTF	TGTGCCAGCAGCGTAGCCAGACAGCGACCTGGGGCCAACGTCCTGACTTTC